The present T cell receptor (beta chain) was sequenced within a study of blood T cells in healthy people across ages. Germline V gives CDR1 KGHSH, CDR2 LQKENI. This CDR3 comprises 16 residues. The ends were cut back, 1 base at V and 1 base at J, with 12 bases in the middle. In this sample, this clonotype turned up once. PCR was performed a second time for 7 to 11 cycles using a sample-barcoded 5' primer and a J-beta primer mix. A single record per CDR3 protein comes from TCRdb applying MiXCR to the 5' RACE reads. The sample carries about 1 million distinct CDR3 sequences, under 45% recorded once. Sequencing was carried out using blood. The rearrangement uses TRBV18 and TRBJ2-3; D may be TRBD1 or TRBD2 (5 bases each). The receptor was isolated from an older woman in good health. The CDR3: CASSPRDRKGTDTQYF. DNA of the CDR3: TGTGCCAGCTCACCACGGGACCGAAAAGGCACAGATACGCAGTATTTT.